The clone carrying this TCR beta chain has only a few counts. The antigen remains unidentified. The data originate from a study of beta chain features in type 1 diabetes. Findings and caveats of the study: Cells with high TCR expression could be over-represented by cDNA sequencing. Shorter TCRB CDR3s, moderately but significantly so, marked every one of the four CD4+ subsets in Type 1 diabetes patients.

This CDR3 comprises 15 residues. CDR1 is MNHEY, CDR2 SMNVEV, per germline (reference sequence). Unmatched junction bases numbered 5, after V lost 2 bases and J lost 7 bases. Of the isolated RNA, all was reverse transcribed, and so the sequenced material was expressed TCRB transcripts. Here immunoSEQ multiplex PCR was the method, and the copy in TCRdb shows in-frame clones only, minus some. The sample consists of 300,000 to 350,000 clones, approximately 15% of them appearing once. This chain joins TRBV27 and TRBJ2-1; 10 positions match TRBD2. This TCR derives from a woman under 30 with type 1 diabetes. The sequenced sample was naive CD4+ T cells from blood. CDR3: CASSLPMTSGNEQFF. CDR3 nucleotides: TGTGCCAGCAGTTTACCTATGACTAGCGGGAATGAGCAGTTCTTC.